The 32 T cell receptor beta chains presented below share a single source sample, sequenced in a study of Graves' ophthalmopathy and Graves' hyperthyroidism listed by TCRdb under 2018. The instrument given in TCRdb is Illumina HiSeq 2000. TCR beta CDR3 regions were amplified from RNA transcripts for repertoire sequencing. HTBI primers and the Qiagen OneStep RT-PCR kit were used in a first-round RT-PCR, which was followed by a second-round multiplex PCR, size selection and purification. The public reads were reprocessed in TCRdb via fastp at Q25 and MiXCR, keeping in-frame beta chains. CDR3 protein duplicates are merged, each entry listing the most common genes and DNA. This sample has 650,000 to 900,000 distinct CDR3 sequences in its table, and roughly 41% of those were observed once. The top ten clones comprise about 40% of the sample. Sequenced sample: peripheral blood. The receptors come from an adult man with Graves' ophthalmopathy.

The chain couples TRBV7-2 to TRBJ1-2, with D possibly TRBD1 on 5 matching bases. Germline CDR1 SGHTA, CDR2 FQGNSA. Trimming pared 5 bases from V and 3 bases from J, leaving 16 bases between. The CDR3 is 15 residues long. CDR3 in DNA: TGTGCCAGCAGCGCCTTCCTGGGGACGGACTATGGCTACACCTTC. Translation gives CASSAFLGTDYGYTF.

This clonotype was seen repeatedly, ten times or more. V usage is TRBV2 and J usage is TRBJ2-5; D not resolved. The germline V gene encodes CDR1 SNHLY and CDR2 FYNNEI. Trimming removed 8 bases from V and 6 bases from J, with 19 bases in between. The CDR3 consists of 14 residues. CDR3 region: CASSPPTQQKTQYF. CDR3 nucleotides: TGTGCCAGCTCACCACCGACCCAGCAAAAGACCCAGTACTTC.

This clonotype occurred once. This may come from a read error, since a much larger clone is one base off. V is TRBV11-2 and J is TRBJ1-2, with D unresolved. The CDR3 is 15 residues long. Germline assignment: CDR1 SGHAT and CDR2 FQNNGV. V lost 5 bases and J 7 bases, leaving 20 bases between the germline ends. This CDR3 reads CASSVLLGSSGGYTF. Here the CDR3 DNA reads TGTGCCAGCAGCGTATTGCTCGGGAGCTCTGGTGGCTACACCTTC.

The chain has TRBV24-1 and TRBJ1-2; TRBD1 matches at 7 bases. Germline lookup yields CDR1 KGHDR and CDR2 SFDVKD. Trimming at V came to 4 bases and at J to 2 bases, leaving 3 bases not matched to a gene. The CDR3 is 14 residues long. The CDR3, as DNA: TGTGCCACCAGTGAAGACAGGGCCAACTATGGCTACACCTTC. Protein sequence: CATSEDRANYGYTF.

CDR3 DNA sequence: TGTGCCACCAGCAGCCAAGGACAGGGCCGGAGTCAGCCCCAGCATTTT. Residues: CATSSQGQGRSQPQHF. The V call is TRBV15, the J call TRBJ1-5; 8 positions match TRBD1. V shed 3 bases and J 6 bases; nucleotides not matched to a gene: 10. The germline V gene encodes CDR1 LNHNV and CDR2 YYDKDF (reference sequence). This CDR3 contains 16 residues. Full variable domain (rest looked up from reference TRBV15 and TRBJ1-5): DAMVIQNPRYQVTQFGKPVTLSCSQTLNHNVMYWYQQKSSQAPKLLFHYYDKDFNNEADTPDNFQSRRPNTSFCFLDIRSPGLGDTAMYLCATSSQGQGRSQPQHFGDGTRLSIL.

This clonotype was picked up a small number of times. Its ends do not fully match the called genes, so a read error is possible. The genes are TRBV10-3 and TRBJ1-1; no clear D. This CDR3 is built from 11 residues. Germline V lookup: CDR1 ENHRY, CDR2 SYGVKD. CDR3 loop: CASSEEQRVFF. For the CDR3, the DNA is TGTGCCAGCAGTGAAGAACAGAGGGTCTTCTTT.

This clonotype has at least ten counts. This chain connects TRBV20-1 to TRBJ2-7; the match to TRBD2 covers 9 bases. After removal of 1 base from V and 6 bases from J, the junction contained 10 bases not matched to a gene. Germline CDR1 reads DFQATT; CDR2 reads SNEGSKA (reference sequence). This CDR3 has 15 residues. The CDR3 reads CSARGGSGLAAEQYF. The DNA of the CDR3 is TGCAGTGCTAGAGGGGGCTCGGGACTAGCTGCCGAGCAGTACTTC.

The genes are TRBV25-1 and TRBJ1-1, with D perhaps TRBD1 (5 bases). Germline CDR1 is MGHDK and CDR2 is SYGVNS. V was clipped by 3 bases and J by 11 bases, with 16 bases between them. The CDR3 covers 13 residues. CDR3 sequence reads: CASSDSAGALAFF. DNA for the CDR3: TGTGCCAGCAGTGATAGTGCCGGGGCATTGGCTTTCTTT.

A word on this clonotype: At one end the junction does not follow the germline gene, possibly because of a read error. The V gene is TRBV7-2, the J gene TRBJ1-1, with 7 bases fitting TRBD1. This CDR3 is 8 amino acids long. Germline V gives CDR1 SGHTA, CDR2 FQGNSA. The CDR3 sequence is CASSPGGF. The CDR3 nucleotides read TGTGCCAGCAGCCCAGGGGGCTTT.

This clonotype was observed a few times. The chain joins TRBV11-2 to TRBJ2-6; D is possibly TRBD1 (6 bases). CDR1 is SGHAT, CDR2 FQNNGV, per germline. The CDR3 runs to 15 residues. Between the trimmed V and J ends, which lost 5 bases and 1 base, there was a span of 9 bases. This chain's CDR3 is CASSEDRSGANVLTF. CDR3 bases: TGTGCCAGCAGCGAGGACAGATCTGGGGCCAACGTCCTGACTTTC. The full variable domain, its missing parts supplied by reference TRBV11-2 and TRBJ2-6, is EAGVAQSPRYKIIEKRQSVAFWCNPISGHATLYWYQQILGQGPKLLIQFQNNGVVDDSQLPKDRFSAERLKGVDSTLKIQPAKLEDSAVYLCASSEDRSGANVLTFGAGSRLTVL.

The V gene is TRBV20-1, the J gene TRBJ1-3; D remains unclear. The CDR3 runs to 14 residues. From germline, CDR1 is DFQATT and CDR2 SNEGSKA (reference sequence). V was cut by 6 bases and J by 0 bases, with 12 bases left in between. The CDR3 loop is CSAGEGSSGNTIYF. As DNA, the CDR3 is TGCAGTGCCGGGGAGGGCTCCTCTGGAAACACCATATATTTT.

This clonotype occurred many times. The chain uses TRBV20-1 and TRBJ1-1; D uncertain. CDR1 and CDR2 (germline): DFQATT, SNEGSKA (reference sequence). The CDR3 loop spans 13 amino acids. V lost 3 bases to trimming and J lost 5 bases, with 13 bases between them. CDR3 DNA: TGCAGTGCTAGTAGTGTCAGACGAACTGAAGCTTTCTTT. This gives the protein CSASSVRRTEAFF.

CDR3 region: CASSIDVRGNTEAFF. The CDR3 DNA reads as TGTGCCAGTAGTATAGATGTGAGGGGAAACACTGAAGCTTTCTTT. The V and J genes are TRBV19 and TRBJ1-1, with D tentatively TRBD1 (5 bases). Germline assignment: CDR1 LNHDA and CDR2 SQIVND (reference sequence). CDR3 length: 15 residues. V was clipped by 0 bases and J by 2 bases, with 10 bases between them.

This chain links TRBV25-1 with TRBJ1-1; D unresolved. The CDR3 covers 13 residues. CDR1 is MGHDK, CDR2 SYGVNS, per germline. The CDR3 DNA reads as TGTGCTGGGTCGTCGGGGAGGGACACTGAAGCTTTCTTT. Its protein is CAGSSGRDTEAFF.

This clonotype has just one count. The chain carries TRBV7-8 and TRBJ2-5; a possible D gene is TRBD2 (5 bases). CDR1 and CDR2 from the germline V gene are SGHVS and FQNEAQ. Trimming removed 8 bases at V and 9 bases at J, with 10 bases between. The CDR3 totals 10 residues. CDR3 region: CASGRGPQYF. The CDR3 DNA follows: TGTGCCAGCGGGAGAGGTCCCCAGTACTTC.

The chain links TRBV15 to TRBJ2-1; D remains unclear. CDR3 length equals 12 residues. V shed 0 bases and J shed 10 bases, with 7 bases lying between them. Germline loops: CDR1 LNHNV, CDR2 YYDKDF (reference sequence). DNA for the CDR3: TGTGCCACCAGCAGAGATCGAGAAGAGCAGTTCTTC. Encoded protein: CATSRDREEQFF.

The chain has TRBV14 and TRBJ1-5; possible D gene TRBD1, 5 bases. Germline V lookup: CDR1 SGHDN, CDR2 FVKESK. Trimming removed 6 bases at V and 1 base at J, with 19 bases between. The CDR3 length is 17 residues. DNA for the CDR3: TGTGCCAGCAGGAAACCGGGACCGACTTTAAGCAATCAGCCCCAGCATTTT. Translation: CASRKPGPTLSNQPQHF. Drawing the rest from reference TRBV14 and TRBJ1-5, the complete variable domain is EAGVTQFPSHSVIEKGQTVTLRCDPISGHDNLYWYRRVMGKEIKFLLHFVKESKQDESGMPNNRFLAERTGGTYSTLKVQPAELEDSGVYFCASRKPGPTLSNQPQHFGDGTRLSIL.

Comments on this clonotype: This sequence may be a read error, since a much larger clone differs from it by one base. This sequence joins TRBV20-1 and TRBJ2-7, with TRBD1 matching 9 bases. Germline V gene data show CDR1 as DFQATT and CDR2 as SNEGSKA (reference sequence). The CDR3 loop spans 13 amino acids. Written as DNA, the CDR3 is TGCAGTGGCCTGGGACAGGGAGCCTACGGGCAGTACTTC. Encoded protein: CSGLGQGAYGQYF.

The chain has TRBV14 and TRBJ2-7; D may be TRBD1 (6 bases). Germline CDR1 reads SGHDN; CDR2 reads FVKESK. This CDR3 has 14 residues. Trimming pared 0 bases from V and 3 bases from J, leaving 9 bases between. The CDR3 nucleotides are TGTGCCAGCAGCCAAGAGGGGGCTATCTACGAGCAGTACTTC. Its translation is CASSQEGAIYEQYF. Based on the CDR3 plus reference TRBV14 and TRBJ2-7, the full variable domain is EAGVTQFPSHSVIEKGQTVTLRCDPISGHDNLYWYRRVMGKEIKFLLHFVKESKQDESGMPNNRFLAERTGGTYSTLKVQPAELEDSGVYFCASSQEGAIYEQYFGPGTRLTVT.

This chain uses TRBV7-2 with TRBJ2-2, with a weak D call TRBD2 (5 bases). The length of the CDR3 is 14 residues. Trimming took off 5 bases at V and 5 bases at J, with 12 bases between the two ends. CDR1 is SGHTA and CDR2 is FQGNSA in the germline V gene. CDR3 region: CASSPLRGTGELFF. In nucleotides, the CDR3 is TGTGCCAGCAGCCCTCTTAGAGGGACCGGGGAGCTGTTTTTT.

This clonotype has only a few counts. The V and J genes are TRBV24-1 and TRBJ1-5, with 10 positions matching TRBD1. The CDR3 runs 16 residues. V lost 6 bases, J lost 4 bases, and 8 bases stayed unmatched. The V gene's germline CDR1 is KGHDR and CDR2 SFDVKD. The CDR3 loop is CATSYQDRGRNQPQHF. CDR3 bases: TGTGCCACCAGTTACCAGGACAGGGGGAGGAATCAGCCCCAGCATTTT.

This sequence joins TRBV12-3 or TRBV12-4 and TRBJ2-5, with 9 bases that match TRBD1. This CDR3 region has 15 residues. With 2 bases clipped from V and 5 bases from J, the junction kept 6 bases outside the gene matches. CDR3 residues: CASSLYGQGFETQYF. CDR3 DNA: TGTGCCAGCAGTTTATACGGACAGGGGTTTGAGACCCAGTACTTC.

J is TRBJ1-2 and V is TRBV19, with a weak D call TRBD1 (6 bases). V was shortened by 5 bases and J by 5 bases, with 15 bases between the two germline ends. The CDR3 totals 14 residues. Per the germline V gene, CDR1 is LNHDA and CDR2 is SQIVND (reference sequence). The CDR3 here is CASSSTRTDYGYTF. In DNA, the CDR3 is TGTGCCAGTAGTTCCACCCGGACAGATTATGGCTACACCTTC.

This rearrangement joins TRBV29-1 to TRBJ2-2; D is possibly TRBD2 (6 bases). The CDR3 totals 14 residues. The V end lost 4 bases, the J end lost 2 bases, and 11 bases lay between the germline ends. The germline V gene encodes CDR1 SQVTM and CDR2 ANQGSEA. The CDR3 reads CSVAEGINTGELFF. CDR3 bases: TGCAGCGTTGCGGAGGGGATCAACACCGGGGAGCTGTTTTTT.

V is TRBV7-8 and J is TRBJ2-7; D is unclear. This CDR3 contains 15 residues. The V gene lost 3 bases and the J gene lost 2 bases, with 14 bases spanning the gap. CDR1 and CDR2 from the germline V gene are SGHVS and FQNEAQ. The CDR3 is CASSFYGSSPYEQYF. CDR3 bases: TGTGCCAGCAGCTTTTACGGCAGTTCCCCCTACGAGCAGTACTTC.

This clonotype appeared once. This chain uses TRBV29-1 with TRBJ2-5, with 12 bases that match TRBD1. CDR1 SQVTM and CDR2 ANQGSEA come from the germline V gene. J gave up 7 bases and V 6 bases, and 9 bases lay outside the gene matches. This CDR3 has 14 residues. The CDR3 nucleotides read TGCAGCGTCACCGGGACAGGGGGCGCGAGGACCCAGTACTTC. Translating gives CSVTGTGGARTQYF.

This clonotype has at least ten counts. The V call is TRBV5-1, the J call TRBJ1-1; 8 positions agree with TRBD1. J was trimmed by 3 bases and V by 5 bases; bases with no gene match: 6. The germline V gene encodes CDR1 SGHRS and CDR2 YFSETQ. CDR3 size: 14 residues. The CDR3 reads CASRRTDRDTEAFF. The CDR3 coding sequence is TGCGCCAGCAGACGGACGGACAGGGACACTGAAGCTTTCTTT.

The J gene is TRBJ2-2, the V gene TRBV12-5; 10 positions agree with TRBD2. CDR1 LGHNT and CDR2 FRNRAP come from the germline V gene. This CDR3 is 16 amino acids long. V gave up 1 base and J gave up 2 bases; unmatched junction bases: 1. This CDR3 reads CASGLGTSGNTGELFF. CDR3 nucleotides: TGTGCTAGTGGTTTGGGGACTAGCGGAAACACCGGGGAGCTGTTTTTT.

The V and J genes are TRBV15 and TRBJ2-7; 9 bases fit TRBD2. J gave up 7 bases and V 4 bases, and 11 bases lay outside the gene matches. CDR1 LNHNV and CDR2 YYDKDF come from the germline V gene (reference sequence). This CDR3 has 15 residues. The CDR3 coding sequence is TGTGCCACCAGCACGGGAGGGACTAGCTTGGGGGAGCAGTACTTC. This translates into CATSTGGTSLGEQYF.

This clonotype was counted ten times or more. J is TRBJ1-5 and V is TRBV2; TRBD1 is a possible D gene (5 bases). CDR3 size: 13 residues. Trimming pared 6 bases from V and 4 bases from J, leaving 10 bases between. CDR1 and CDR2 (germline): SNHLY, FYNNEI. This CDR3 reads CASRPTENQPQHF. In DNA form, the CDR3 reads TGTGCCAGCAGGCCGACAGAGAATCAGCCCCAGCATTTT.

This rearrangement joins TRBV6-2 or TRBV6-3 to TRBJ2-5; 10 bases are shared with TRBD1. This CDR3 comprises 16 residues. CDR1 and CDR2 (germline): MNHEY, SVGEGT. The J segment lost 5 bases and the V segment lost 4 bases, leaving 10 bases of the junction unmatched. The chain's CDR3 is CASSFKTGGVWETQYF. The CDR3 DNA is TGTGCCAGCAGTTTTAAGACAGGGGGCGTTTGGGAGACCCAGTACTTC.

V usage is TRBV7-9 and J usage is TRBJ2-7; D not resolved. V was trimmed by 4 bases and J by 3 bases, leaving 13 bases between them. The CDR3 has 14 amino acids. Germline values: CDR1 SEHNR, CDR2 FQNEAQ (reference sequence). DNA of the CDR3: TGTGCCAGCAGCTCTATTGACCTTAGCTACGAGCAGTACTTC. Translation gives CASSSIDLSYEQYF.